This record concerns one T cell receptor (beta chain) sequence. This entry is derived from a study of PD-L1 blockade in urothelial cancer. Overall study: From 0 to 3 prior chemotherapy regimens had been given to the patients.

Time point meaning: pretreatment peripheral blood. Each patient contributed between 1 and 8 total time points of blood mononuclear cells, pretreatment and during treatment. Synthetic TCR analog templates were added to each PCR reaction. Profiling relied on immunoSEQ multiplex PCR, and the TCRdb table lists in-frame clones only, not all of them. This table holds tens of thousands of clones, about 75% found once. In germline, CDR1 is SGHRS, CDR2 YFSETQ. The CDR3 loop spans 15 amino acids. The trim removed 7 bases at V and 0 bases at J, leaving 7 bases unmatched. Here the sequenced sample was PBMCs, taken around atezolizumab (anti-PD-L1) treatment. This sequence was found in a man aged 70-80 years with urothelial cancer. J is TRBJ1-1 and V is TRBV5-1; 9 bases match TRBD1. The CDR3 loop is CASYGQGRMNTEAFF. DNA of the CDR3: TGCGCCAGCTACGGACAGGGGCGGATGAACACTGAAGCTTTCTTT.